The 2 T cell receptor beta chains listed next were all sequenced from one sample in a study of T cell responses to AZD1222 COVID-19 vaccine. Here immunoSEQ multiplex PCR was the method, and the copy in TCRdb shows in-frame clones only, minus some. The sample holds roughly 120,000 clones, 88% seen once. Material: peripheral blood, obtained on day 0 of MenACWY control vaccination. These receptors all come from an adult in good health.

This clone was seen once. The genes are TRBV28 and TRBJ1-5, with TRBD1 as a possible D gene (5 bases). V gave up 6 bases and J gave up 3 bases, with 12 bases separating them. Per the germline V gene, CDR1 is MDHEN and CDR2 is SYDVKM. This CDR3 contains 14 residues. CDR3 sequence: CASSKDSFNQPQHF. DNA of the CDR3: TGTGCCAGCAGCAAAGACAGCTTCAATCAGCCCCAGCATTTT.

In the case of this clone: The sample has other DNA sequences that encode this CDR3 too. The genes are TRBV28 and TRBJ1-5, with D possibly matching TRBD1 (5 bases). The germline V gene has CDR1 MDHEN and CDR2 SYDVKM. The CDR3 is made up of 12 amino acids. The V gene lost 8 bases and the J gene lost 4 bases, with 9 bases spanning the gap. CDR3 residues: CASSSGNQPQHF. The CDR3 coding sequence is TGTGCCAGCTCATCAGGGAATCAGCCCCAGCATTTT.